This T cell receptor beta chain was obtained from a study of blood T cells in healthy people across ages. Points from the study as a whole: As age increased, TCR beta diversity per million T cells fell in a roughly linear fashion. Donor CMV infection status was unknown, possibly confounding age-related changes in expanded clonotypes.

The V gene lost 5 bases and the J gene lost 8 bases, with 18 bases spanning the gap. Per the germline V gene, CDR1 is LNHDA and CDR2 is SQIVND (reference sequence). This CDR3 is built from 14 residues. A sample-barcoded 5' primer and a J-beta primer mix were used in a second PCR of roughly 7 to 11 cycles. Every single cDNA molecule received a tag from a template-switch adaptor with 12 random nucleotides. One entry per CDR3 protein, called by TCRdb with MiXCR from the 5' RACE reads. The sample carries 450,000 to 700,000 distinct CDR3 sequences, roughly 29% recorded once. In its sample, this clonotype was seen a few times. Its specificity is not known.

The rearrangement uses TRBV19 and TRBJ1-1; D is ambiguous. This sequence originates from a woman in her seventies in good health. What was sequenced was blood. The CDR3 is CASSVVRNGREAFF. The CDR3 DNA follows: TGTGCCAGTAGTGTTGTAAGAAATGGAAGAGAAGCTTTCTTT. The whole variable domain, filled in from reference TRBV19 and TRBJ1-1, reads DGGITQSPKYLFRKEGQNVTLSCEQNLNHDAMYWYRQDPGQGLRLIYYSQIVNDFQKGDIAEGYSVSREKKESFPLTVTSAQKNPTAFYLCASSVVRNGREAFFGQGTRLTVV.